This T cell receptor (beta chain) was recovered during a study of circulating CD8 cells and anti-PD-1 response in melanoma. On the study more broadly: Nivolumab was given intravenously at 3 mg/kg every 2 weeks.

TCR libraries were prepared from 15 ng of total RNA with the QIAseq Immune Repertoire TCR panel. Each CDR3 protein is one row after TCRdb ran MiXCR on the reads. The sample holds roughly 450 distinct CDR3 sequences; more than 7% are singletons and the top ten take roughly 45%. Study findings and constraints: PD-1 and DPOS subsets showed similar, higher clonality than DNEG. The cohort mixed treatment-naive and previously treated patients. At M1, fewer than 8% of TRB clonotypes appeared in multiple subsets.

Four subsets defined by PD-1 and/or TIGIT were sorted from live CD3+CD8+TCRalphabeta+ cells. In this sample, this clonotype is large. The antigen remains unidentified. Trimming removed 6 bases from V and 6 bases from J, with 8 bases in between. This CDR3 spans 12 amino acids. Per germline, CDR1 MNHNS and CDR2 SASEGT. Sequences were derived from CD8+ T cells from PBMCs, sampled at baseline or after one month of anti-PD-1 therapy (not recorded which). The clonotype was recovered from a human donor with melanoma. The chain employs TRBV6-1 and TRBJ2-2; D is perhaps TRBD1 (5 bases). CDR3 region: CASRAGSGELFF. DNA for the CDR3: TGTGCCAGCAGAGCAGGGTCCGGGGAGCTGTTTTTT.